This T cell receptor (beta chain) originates from a study of blood T cells in healthy people across ages. General study points: More naive CD4+ cells and higher diversity were found in long-lived than in aged donors. With age, beta diversity per million T cells declined roughly linearly, significantly by 40.

Worth noting for this clonotype: Its target is not known.

The J segment lost 10 bases and the V segment lost 4 bases, leaving 5 bases of the junction unmatched. The CDR3 extends over 12 amino acids. Germline V gene lookup returns CDR1 SGHRS and CDR2 YFSETQ. Next came a second PCR, run for about 6 to 12 cycles, which used a sample-barcoded 5' primer along with a J-beta primer mix. In TCRdb, the 5' RACE reads were re-called with MiXCR into one record per CDR3 protein. The table has around 800,000 distinct CDR3 sequences, 35% to 50% seen once. Sequencing was carried out using blood. The chain joins TRBV5-1 to TRBJ1-1; TRBD1 agrees at 9 bases. This clonotype originated in a man older than 75 in good health. The CDR3 protein is CASSGQGRTAFF. CDR3 bases: TGCGCCAGCAGCGGACAGGGGAGAACAGCTTTCTTT.